This T cell receptor beta chain came from a study of cytomegalovirus exposure and HLA in healthy donors. The CDR3 spans 14 residues. CDR1 and CDR2 from the germline V gene are SGHTA and FQGNSA. V shed 3 bases and J 0 bases; nucleotides not matched to a gene: 1. TCRdb's copy holds only in-frame clones and misses some; the assay was immunoSEQ multiplex PCR. The sample carries 100,000 to 150,000 clones, approximately 94% recorded once. Sequenced sample: PBMCs. The clonotype originates from a young woman in good health and CMV-seronegative. This chain connects TRBV7-2 to TRBJ1-1, with 7 bases aligning to TRBD1. Here the CDR3 DNA reads TGTGCCAGCAGCTTGGACAGGATGAACACTGAAGCTTTCTTT. Protein product: CASSLDRMNTEAFF.